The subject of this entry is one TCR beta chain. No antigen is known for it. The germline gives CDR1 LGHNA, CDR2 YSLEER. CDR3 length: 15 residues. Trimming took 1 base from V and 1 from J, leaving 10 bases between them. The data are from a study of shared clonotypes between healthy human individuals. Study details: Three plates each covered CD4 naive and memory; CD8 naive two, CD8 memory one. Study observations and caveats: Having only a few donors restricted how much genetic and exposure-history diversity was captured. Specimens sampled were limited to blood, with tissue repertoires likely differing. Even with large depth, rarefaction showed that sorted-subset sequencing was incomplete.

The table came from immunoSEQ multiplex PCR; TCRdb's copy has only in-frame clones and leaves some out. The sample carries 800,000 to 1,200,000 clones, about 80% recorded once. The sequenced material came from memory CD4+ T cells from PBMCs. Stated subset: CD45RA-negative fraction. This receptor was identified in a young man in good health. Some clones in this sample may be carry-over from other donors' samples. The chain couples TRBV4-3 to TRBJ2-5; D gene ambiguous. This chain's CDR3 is CASSQGSGFQETQYF. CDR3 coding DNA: TGCGCCAGCAGCCAAGGCTCTGGCTTCCAAGAGACCCAGTACTTC.